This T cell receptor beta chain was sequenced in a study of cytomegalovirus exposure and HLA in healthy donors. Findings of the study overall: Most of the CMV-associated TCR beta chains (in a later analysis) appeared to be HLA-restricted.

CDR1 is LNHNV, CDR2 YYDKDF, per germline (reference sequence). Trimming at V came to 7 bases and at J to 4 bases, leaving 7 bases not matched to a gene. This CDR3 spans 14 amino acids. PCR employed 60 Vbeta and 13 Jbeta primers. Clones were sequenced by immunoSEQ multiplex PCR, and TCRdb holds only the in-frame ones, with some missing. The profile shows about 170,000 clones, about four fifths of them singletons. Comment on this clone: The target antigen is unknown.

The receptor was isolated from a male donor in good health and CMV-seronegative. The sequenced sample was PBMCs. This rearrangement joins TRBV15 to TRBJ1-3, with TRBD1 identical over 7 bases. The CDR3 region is CATTADRPGNTIYF. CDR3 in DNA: TGTGCCACCACGGCGGACAGGCCCGGAAACACCATATATTTT.